Below, 7 T cell receptor beta chains from the same sample are listed, as sequenced in a study of OX40 agonist ivuxolimab in advanced cancers. Using immunoSEQ multiplex PCR, the repertoire was profiled, and TCRdb retains in-frame clones only, with some absent. The table lists over 75,000 clones, about nine tenths of them singletons, with 0.33% in the top ten. Sequencing was performed on CD4+ or CD8+ T cells sorted from blood, taken in a trial of the OX40 agonist ivuxolimab. These receptors were taken from an adult with an advanced solid tumor such as melanoma, head and neck, liver or kidney cancer.

The chain carries TRBV4-3 and TRBJ2-1; D uncertain. Between the trimmed V and J ends, which lost 4 bases and 5 bases, there was a span of 9 bases. The V gene's germline CDR1 is LGHNA and CDR2 YSLEER. The CDR3 consists of 13 residues. As DNA, the CDR3 is TGCGCCAGCAGCCCGGATCTGGACAATGAGCAGTTCTTC. It specifies CASSPDLDNEQFF.

This chain links TRBV19 with TRBJ2-3, with TRBD2 as a possible D gene (5 bases). Trimming stripped 0 bases from V and 6 bases from J, with 13 bases between. Germline V CDR1 and CDR2: LNHDA, SQIVND (reference sequence). There are 15 residues in the CDR3. CDR3 sequence: CASSIDREGLDTQYF. The DNA of the CDR3 is TGTGCCAGTAGTATAGATCGAGAGGGTCTGGATACGCAGTATTTT.

The chain has TRBV7-9 and TRBJ2-7, with D possibly TRBD2 on 6 matching bases. Germline assignment: CDR1 SEHNR and CDR2 FQNEAQ (reference sequence). V lost 1 base and J 7 bases, leaving 11 bases between the germline ends. The CDR3 runs 13 residues. This chain's CDR3 is CASSLVMGGEQYF. CDR3 coding DNA: TGTGCCAGCAGCTTAGTTATGGGGGGTGAGCAGTACTTC.

The rearrangement links TRBV5-4 to TRBJ2-5; tentatively, D is TRBD1 (6 bases). CDR3 length equals 13 residues. V was cut by 0 bases and J by 7 bases, with 10 bases left in between. CDR1 is SGHNT, CDR2 YYREEE, per germline (reference sequence). The CDR3 coding sequence is TGTGCCAGCAGCTTGGGACAGGAAGGGACCCAGTACTTC. This translates into CASSLGQEGTQYF.

The J gene is TRBJ2-7, the V gene TRBV10-3; D remains unclear. V lost 7 bases and J 2 bases, leaving 18 bases between the germline ends. Germline-derived CDR1 and CDR2 are ENHRY and SYGVKD. This CDR3 contains 15 residues. In DNA, the CDR3 is TGTGCCATCATGAAGACTCCGCTAACTCCCTACGAGCAGTACTTC. It codes for CAIMKTPLTPYEQYF.

V gene TRBV28 combines with J gene TRBJ2-1; D remains unclear. With 2 bases removed from V and 10 bases from J, the gap between germline ends came to 9 bases. The CDR3 contains 12 residues. CDR1 and CDR2 from the germline V gene are MDHEN and SYDVKM. CDR3 amino acids: CASSLPPVEQFF. CDR3 sequence (DNA): TGTGCCAGCAGTTTACCCCCTGTAGAGCAGTTCTTC.

The chain carries TRBV5-1 and TRBJ2-5; D gene unclear. The CDR3 has 14 amino acids. From germline, CDR1 is SGHRS and CDR2 YFSETQ. Trimming pared 0 bases from V and 2 bases from J, leaving 8 bases between. The CDR3 bases are TGCGCCAGCAGCTTGGTTGCGGAACAAGAGACCCAGTACTTC. It encodes CASSLVAEQETQYF.